This T cell receptor (beta chain) was found in a study of shared clonotypes between healthy human individuals. Profiling relied on immunoSEQ multiplex PCR, and the TCRdb table lists in-frame clones only, not all of them. This sample carries some 1,400,000 clones, approximately 96% of them seen once, and the ten largest clones take approximately 1.2%. This CDR3 region has 16 residues. The germline V gene has CDR1 LGHNA and CDR2 YSLEER. Trimming at V came to 0 bases and at J to 3 bases, leaving 3 bases not matched to a gene. The sample comprised naive CD4+ T cells sorted from blood. Subset specified: CD45RA+ positively selected. The sequence was obtained from a man aged 25 to 40 in good health. The chain has TRBV4-3 and TRBJ2-1, with 9 nucleotides matching TRBD2. The CDR3 nucleotides are TGCGCCAGCAGCCAAGATAGCGGGAGCAACTACAATGAGCAGTTCTTC. As protein: CASSQDSGSNYNEQFF.